The source of this TCR beta chain is a study of blood T cell repertoires in COVID-19. Overall study context: T cells, B-cell-depleted T cells, or PBMCs supplied cDNA or gDNA.

Germline CDR1 reads SNHLY; CDR2 reads FYNNEI. V dropped 8 bases and J dropped 6; count of bases not matched to a gene: 9. This CDR3 has 13 amino acids. Original handling: Nucleated cell counts were estimated from reference gene primer amplification. The method was immunoSEQ multiplex PCR; TCRdb's version includes in-frame clones alone and lacks a portion of them. That table supplies the V and J calls and clone size; D and trimming were determined from the DNA. The table lists fewer than 200,000 clones, about 90% of them singletons, with around 4.6% in the top ten. The sequence derives from a man younger than 45 with COVID-19, enrolled during active disease. The sequencing input was peripheral blood. This chain connects TRBV2 to TRBJ1-2, with 7 nucleotides matching TRBD1. The CDR3 nucleotides read TGTGCCAGCGCTTTTGACAGGGAGGATGGCTACACCTTC. Protein: CASAFDREDGYTF.